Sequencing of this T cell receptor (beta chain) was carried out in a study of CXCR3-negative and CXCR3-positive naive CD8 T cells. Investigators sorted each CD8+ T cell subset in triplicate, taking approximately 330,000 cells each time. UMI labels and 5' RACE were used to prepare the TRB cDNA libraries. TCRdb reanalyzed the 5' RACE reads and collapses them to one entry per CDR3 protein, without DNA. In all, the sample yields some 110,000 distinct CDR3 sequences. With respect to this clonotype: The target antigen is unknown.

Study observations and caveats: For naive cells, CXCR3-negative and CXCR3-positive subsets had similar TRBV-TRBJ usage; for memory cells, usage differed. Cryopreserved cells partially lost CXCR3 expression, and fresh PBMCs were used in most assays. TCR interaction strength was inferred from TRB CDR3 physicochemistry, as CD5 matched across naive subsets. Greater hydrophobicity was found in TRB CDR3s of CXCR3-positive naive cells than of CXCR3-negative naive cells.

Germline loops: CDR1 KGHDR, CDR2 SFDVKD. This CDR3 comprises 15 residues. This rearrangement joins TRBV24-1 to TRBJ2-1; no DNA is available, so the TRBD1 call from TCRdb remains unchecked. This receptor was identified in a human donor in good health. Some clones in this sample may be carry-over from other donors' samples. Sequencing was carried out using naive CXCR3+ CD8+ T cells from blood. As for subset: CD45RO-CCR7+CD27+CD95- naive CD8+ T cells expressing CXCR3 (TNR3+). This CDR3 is CATKGWGSSYNEQFF.